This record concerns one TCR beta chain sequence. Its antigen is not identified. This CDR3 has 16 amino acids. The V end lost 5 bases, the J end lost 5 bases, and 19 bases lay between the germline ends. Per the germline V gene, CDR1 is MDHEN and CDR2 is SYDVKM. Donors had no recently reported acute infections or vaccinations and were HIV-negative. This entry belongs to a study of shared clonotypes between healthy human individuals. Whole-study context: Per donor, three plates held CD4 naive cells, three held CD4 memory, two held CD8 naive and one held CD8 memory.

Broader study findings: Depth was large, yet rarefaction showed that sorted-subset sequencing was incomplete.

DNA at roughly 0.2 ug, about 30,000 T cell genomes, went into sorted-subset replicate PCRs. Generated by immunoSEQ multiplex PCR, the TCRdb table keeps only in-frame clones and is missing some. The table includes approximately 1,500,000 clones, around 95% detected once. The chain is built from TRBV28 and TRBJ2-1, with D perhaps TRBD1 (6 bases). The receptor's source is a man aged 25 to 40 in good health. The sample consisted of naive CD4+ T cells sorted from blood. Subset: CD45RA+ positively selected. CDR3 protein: CASSTWAGVRDNEQFF. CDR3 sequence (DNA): TGTGCCAGCAGTACCTGGGCAGGGGTGAGGGACAATGAGCAGTTCTTC.